Below are 8 T cell receptor beta chains sequenced from a single sample in a study of identical twins. TCRdb analysed the 5' RACE reads with MiXCR anew, one entry per CDR3 protein. The sample has around 100,000 distinct CDR3 sequences; 5.9% are singletons. Sequencing was performed on memory T cells sorted from blood. The receptors come from a woman aged 50 to 60 in good health.

This clonotype has a count of ten or more. The V call is TRBV12-3 or TRBV12-4, the J call TRBJ2-3; perhaps TRBD2 as D (6 bases). The CDR3 spans 15 residues. V was trimmed by 7 bases and J by 2 bases, leaving 16 bases between them. CDR3 sequence: CASTPSDYPTDTQYF. The DNA for the CDR3 is TGTGCCAGCACCCCCTCGGACTACCCCACAGATACGCAGTATTTT.

This clonotype was seen ten or more times. V and J are TRBV29-1 and TRBJ2-1; a weak D match, TRBD2 (6 bases). Germline CDR1 and CDR2: SQVTM and ANQGSEA. Trimming took off 0 bases at V and 3 bases at J, with 12 bases between the two ends. CDR3 length equals 15 residues. DNA for the CDR3: TGCAGCGTTGAAGATAACGGGAGCTTCTACAATGAGCAGTTCTTC. Translated, it gives CSVEDNGSFYNEQFF.

This clonotype showed up many times. This rearrangement joins TRBV20-1 to TRBJ2-1; TRBD1 might be the D (6 bases). CDR1 DFQATT and CDR2 SNEGSKA come from the germline V gene (reference sequence). Trimming stripped 5 bases from V and 7 bases from J, with 18 bases between. This CDR3 contains 14 residues. CDR3 amino acids: CSAELQGVGNEQFF. In DNA, the CDR3 is TGCAGTGCTGAACTACAGGGAGTCGGGAATGAGCAGTTCTTC.

This clonotype was seen at least ten times. The V call is TRBV3-1, the J call TRBJ2-2, with a tentative D call TRBD2 (5 bases). The CDR3 runs to 22 residues. Trimming removed 4 bases at V and 5 bases at J, with 35 bases between. Germline V lookup: CDR1 LGHDT, CDR2 YNNKEL (reference sequence). The CDR3 spells CASSPRSLRGLEGSLRTGELFF. In DNA form, the CDR3 reads TGTGCCAGCAGCCCCAGATCTCTACGGGGTTTAGAGGGATCTCTGAGAACCGGGGAGCTGTTTTTT.

The chain links TRBV12-3 or TRBV12-4 to TRBJ2-5; D gene uncertain. V was pared by 4 bases and J by 2 bases, with 8 bases between. The CDR3 sequence is 13 residues long. The CDR3 bases are TGTGCCAGCAGTTGGACGCAACAAGAGACCCAGTACTTC. It is translated as CASSWTQQETQYF.

The chain employs TRBV12-3 or TRBV12-4 and TRBJ2-4, with 9 bases matching TRBD1. V shed 5 bases and J 5 bases; nucleotides not matched to a gene: 4. The CDR3 sequence is 14 residues long. The CDR3 reads CASSTYRGQNIQYF. CDR3 nucleotides: TGTGCCAGCAGTACGTACAGGGGGCAAAACATTCAGTACTTC.

This clonotype has ten or more counts. The chain joins TRBV18 to TRBJ2-2; unclear D gene. V dropped 4 bases and J dropped 1 base, with 4 bases sitting between them. Looked up from germline, CDR1 is KGHSH and CDR2 is LQKENI. This CDR3 is built from 13 residues. CDR3 loop: CASSRENTGELFF. The CDR3, as DNA: TGTGCCAGCTCACGGGAGAACACCGGGGAGCTGTTTTTT.

This clonotype has at least ten counts. CDR3 nucleotide sequence: TGTGCCAGCAGCTCAGAGGGACCGGCAAATAATTCACCCCTCCACTTT. Translating gives CASSSEGPANNSPLHF. The V and J genes are TRBV7-9 and TRBJ1-6; D might be TRBD1 (5 bases). There are 16 residues in the CDR3. The V end lost 4 bases, the J end lost 5 bases, and 15 bases lay between the germline ends. Per the germline V gene, CDR1 is SEHNR and CDR2 is FQNEAQ (reference sequence).